This record concerns one TCR beta chain sequence. These data come from a study of blood T cell repertoires in COVID-19. Study background: COVID-19 samples, acute and convalescent, were from the United States, Italy and Spain. In each case, the material was cDNA or gDNA derived from T cells, B-cell-depleted T cells, or PBMCs.

Germline values: CDR1 KGHSY, CDR2 FQNENV. The junction had 8 bases not matched to a gene; V was cut back by 1 base and J by 0 bases. The length of the CDR3 is 17 residues. The protocol was immunoSEQ multiplex PCR, while the TCRdb copy is restricted to in-frame clones and leaves out a portion. Altogether approximately 150,000 clones are present, 85% to 90% being singletons, with the ten largest covering about an eighth. Followed longitudinally, the Seattle patients had been enrolled during active infection. Sequenced input: peripheral blood. The chain uses TRBV16 and TRBJ2-5; TRBD2 matches at 7 bases. The sequence derives from a man between 18 and 29 years old with COVID-19, enrolled during active disease. The CDR3 protein is CASSQFGRGGDQETQYF. Here the CDR3 DNA reads TGTGCCAGCAGCCAATTCGGCCGGGGAGGGGACCAAGAGACCCAGTACTTC.